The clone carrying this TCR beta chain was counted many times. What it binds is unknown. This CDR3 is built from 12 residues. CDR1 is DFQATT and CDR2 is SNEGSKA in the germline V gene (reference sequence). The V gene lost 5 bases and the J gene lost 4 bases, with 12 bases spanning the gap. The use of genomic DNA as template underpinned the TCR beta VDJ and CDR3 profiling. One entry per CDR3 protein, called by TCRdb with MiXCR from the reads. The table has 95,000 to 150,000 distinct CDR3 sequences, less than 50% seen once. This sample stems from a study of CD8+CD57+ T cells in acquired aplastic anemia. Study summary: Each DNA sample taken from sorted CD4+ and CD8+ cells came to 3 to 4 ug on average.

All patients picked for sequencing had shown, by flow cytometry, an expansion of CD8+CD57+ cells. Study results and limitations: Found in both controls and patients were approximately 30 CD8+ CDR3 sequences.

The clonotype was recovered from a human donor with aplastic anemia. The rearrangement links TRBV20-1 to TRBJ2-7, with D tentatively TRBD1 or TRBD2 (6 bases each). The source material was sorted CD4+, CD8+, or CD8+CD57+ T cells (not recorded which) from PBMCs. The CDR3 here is CSAEGGRYEQYF. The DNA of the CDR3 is TGCAGTGCTGAGGGGGGACGTTACGAGCAGTACTTC.